These T cell receptor beta chains were read from a single sample in a study of T cells after yellow fever vaccination. TCRdb used MiXCR to reprocess the 5' RACE reads, holding one entry per CDR3 protein. The data hold 100,000 to 150,000 distinct CDR3 sequences, with approximately 16% observed a single time. The input for sequencing was CD8+ T cells sorted from PBMCs, taken 5 days after the yellow fever booster vaccination. The receptors come from a man aged 18 to 30 who received the YFV17D yellow fever vaccine. The CDR3 runs from the conserved cysteine through the conserved F or W. The order of the fields is clone size, J gene, D gene, V gene, CDR3 protein, CDR3 DNA. A D gene is named only where the DNA matches it firmly. Only part of the rows carry a size: once, few, many, or a class if the clone is expanded.

>few|TRBJ1-4|.|TRBV5-1
CASSLGQFEKLFF
TGCGCCAGCAGCTTGGGGCAGTTCGAAAAACTGTTTTTT
>.|TRBJ2-2|TRBD1|TRBV5-1
CASSFGTGETGELFF
TGCGCCAGCAGCTTTGGCACAGGGGAAACCGGGGAGCTGTTTTTT
>few|TRBJ2-7|TRBD1|TRBV7-2
CASSSLDRGAYEQYF
TGTGCCAGCAGCTCCCTGGACAGGGGAGCGTACGAGCAGTACTTC
>few|TRBJ1-4|.|TRBV6-5
CASSTQGYREKLFF
TGTGCCAGCAGTACACAGGGATATCGGGAAAAACTGTTTTTT
>few|TRBJ2-7|TRBD2|TRBV4-1
CASSLGRVSYEQYF
TGCGCCAGCAGCCTGGGGAGGGTATCCTACGAGCAGTACTTC
>many|TRBJ2-7|TRBD2|TRBV4-1
CASSRAPRQRENYEQYF
TGCGCCAGCAGCCGAGCCCCTCGCCAGCGGGAGAACTACGAGCAGTACTTC
>.|TRBJ2-3|TRBD2|TRBV5-1
CASSLTLAGGLRTDTQYF
TGCGCCAGCAGCTTGACTCTAGCGGGGGGGCTTCGCACAGATACGCAGTATTTT
>few|TRBJ2-7|.|TRBV5-4
CASSLGTDYEQYF
TGTGCCAGCAGCTTGGGGACAGACTACGAGCAGTACTTC
>few|TRBJ1-5|TRBD1|TRBV4-2
CASSLQGASNQPQHF
TGTGCCAGCAGTCTCCAGGGGGCAAGCAATCAGCCCCAGCATTTT
>few|TRBJ2-7|.|TRBV6-5
CASSRGADEQYF
TGTGCCAGCAGTCGCGGTGCCGACGAGCAGTACTTC
>.|TRBJ2-7|.|TRBV3-2
CASSQPGQGIYEQYF
TGTGCCAGCAGCCAGCCGGGACAGGGGATCTACGAGCAGTACTTC
>few|TRBJ2-7|TRBD1|TRBV19
CASSIDRTGPYEQYF
TGTGCCAGTAGTATAGATCGGACAGGGCCCTACGAGCAGTACTTC
>few|TRBJ1-5|TRBD1|TRBV9
CASSEGQFSNQPQHF
TGTGCCAGCAGCGAGGGACAGTTTAGCAATCAGCCCCAGCATTTT
>few|TRBJ1-4|.|TRBV29-1
CSVAGEPNEKLFF
TGCAGCGTTGCCGGGGAACCTAATGAAAAACTGTTTTTT
>.|TRBJ2-5|.|TRBV6-1
CASSEAGGWITETQYF
TGTGCCAGCAGTGAAGCGGGGGGCTGGATCACGGAGACCCAGTACTTC
>few|TRBJ1-1|.|TRBV5-5
CASSLVTPDTEAFF
TGTGCCAGCAGCTTGGTTACGCCGGACACTGAAGCTTTCTTT
>few|TRBJ2-5|.|TRBV4-1
CASSHWAGGETQYF
TGCGCCAGCAGCCATTGGGCAGGTGGGGAGACCCAGTACTTC
>few|TRBJ1-5|.|TRBV12-3/TRBV12-4
CASSEEGLLSNQPQHF
TGTGCCAGCAGTGAGGAGGGACTTTTGAGCAATCAGCCCCAGCATTTT
>few|TRBJ2-3|TRBD1|TRBV6-2/TRBV6-3
CASSLQGAADTQYF
TGTGCCAGCAGTTTACAGGGGGCCGCAGATACGCAGTATTTT
>.|TRBJ2-4|.|TRBV29-1
CSVAGTENIQYF
TGCAGCGTCGCCGGGACGGAAAACATTCAGTACTTC
>.|TRBJ2-3|.|TRBV7-2
CASSLGARVLSDTQYF
TGTGCCAGCAGCTTAGGAGCCAGGGTACTGTCAGATACGCAGTATTTT
>.|TRBJ1-1|.|TRBV5-4
CASNTWGGNTEAFF
TGTGCCAGCAACACGTGGGGGGGAAACACTGAAGCTTTCTTT
>few|TRBJ1-1|.|TRBV20-1
CSPYGHSGTEAFF
TGCAGTCCCTATGGGCATTCAGGCACTGAAGCTTTCTTT
>few|TRBJ2-2|.|TRBV7-9
CASSNRVTGELFF
TGTGCCAGCAGCAACAGAGTTACCGGGGAGCTGTTTTTT
>.|TRBJ2-7|.|TRBV12-5
CASGTPASSYEQYF
TGTGCTAGTGGTACCCCCGCGAGCTCCTACGAGCAGTACTTC
>many|TRBJ2-5|TRBD1|TRBV11-2
CASSPAGTDRQETQYF
TGTGCCAGCAGCCCAGCCGGGACAGACCGCCAAGAGACCCAGTACTTC
>few|TRBJ2-7|.|TRBV5-1
CASSLGGRGGDEQYF
TGCGCCAGCAGCTTAGGTGGCAGGGGAGGCGACGAGCAGTACTTC
>many|TRBJ2-2|.|TRBV20-1
CSARVTYTGELFF
TGCAGTGCTAGAGTTACATACACCGGGGAGCTGTTTTTT
>few|TRBJ1-2|.|TRBV9
CASSRTGPYGYTF
TGTGCCAGCAGCCGGACTGGGCCCTATGGCTACACCTTC
>few|TRBJ2-7|.|TRBV16
CASSQNAASYEQYF
TGTGCCAGCAGCCAAAACGCGGCCTCCTACGAGCAGTACTTC
>.|TRBJ2-1|TRBD2|TRBV28
CASSGLADYTEQFF
TGTGCCAGCAGTGGACTAGCTGACTACACAGAGCAGTTCTTC
>few|TRBJ2-3|TRBD2|TRBV4-2
CASSQDPAGELRDTQYF
TGTGCCAGCAGCCAAGATCCCGCGGGGGAACTTCGGGATACGCAGTATTTT
>.|TRBJ2-3|.|TRBV7-2
CASSLYRAPTDTQYF
TGTGCCAGCAGCTTATACAGGGCCCCCACAGATACGCAGTATTTT
>few|TRBJ1-2|.|TRBV20-1
CSAEGVNYGYTF
TGCAGTGCCGAAGGGGTTAACTATGGCTACACCTTC
>few|TRBJ2-3|TRBD2|TRBV20-1
CSAADTGLAGPSTDTQYF
TGCAGTGCCGCCGACACCGGACTAGCGGGGCCTAGCACAGATACGCAGTATTTT
>few|TRBJ2-5|.|TRBV11-2
CASSSPGGNGETQYF
TGTGCCAGCAGCTCCCCCGGGGGAAACGGGGAGACCCAGTACTTC
>.|TRBJ2-7|.|TRBV4-1
CASSHRDGQYEQYF
TGCGCCAGCAGCCACAGGGATGGGCAGTACGAGCAGTACTTC
>.|TRBJ1-2|TRBD1|TRBV9
CASSSRTGLCYTF
TGTGCCAGCAGCTCTAGGACAGGATTGTGCTACACCTTC
>few|TRBJ1-2|.|TRBV27
CASSSRSGWGYGYTF
TGTGCCAGCAGTTCCCGGAGCGGGTGGGGGTATGGCTACACCTTC
>many|TRBJ2-3|.|TRBV28
CASSISRTDTQYF
TGTGCCAGCAGTATCTCGCGCACAGATACGCAGTATTTT
>few|TRBJ1-1|.|TRBV6-2/TRBV6-3
CASSYSFRNTEAFF
TGTGCCAGCAGTTACTCCTTTCGGAACACTGAAGCTTTCTTT
>few|TRBJ2-2|TRBD1|TRBV7-8
CASSFRGRDPNTGELFF
TGTGCCAGCAGCTTCAGGGGGCGGGATCCGAACACCGGGGAGCTGTTTTTT
>few|TRBJ2-7|.|TRBV18
CASSPAGAGVLYEQYF
TGTGCCAGCTCACCGGCTGGGGCAGGGGTGTTGTACGAGCAGTACTTC
>.|TRBJ2-1|.|TRBV6-2/TRBV6-3
CASSYPTVAAPEQFF
TGTGCCAGCAGTTACCCCACCGTCGCGGCCCCTGAGCAGTTCTTC
>.|TRBJ2-1|.|TRBV7-9
CASSPTGDEQFF
TGTGCCAGCAGTCCCACTGGGGATGAGCAGTTCTTC
>few|TRBJ2-3|.|TRBV12-3/TRBV12-4
CASNGADTQYF
TGTGCCAGCAACGGAGCGGATACGCAGTATTTT
>.|TRBJ2-1|TRBD1|TRBV12-3/TRBV12-4
CASRLGQGSYNEQFF
TGTGCCAGCAGGCTAGGACAGGGGTCCTACAATGAGCAGTTCTTC
>few|TRBJ1-4|.|TRBV5-1
CASSLGYRAGNEKLFF
TGCGCCAGCAGCTTGGGGTACCGGGCAGGTAATGAAAAACTGTTTTTT
>.|TRBJ2-4|TRBD1|TRBV7-9
CASSSDRGGNIQYF
TGTGCCAGCAGCTCGGACAGGGGCGGAAACATTCAGTACTTC
>.|TRBJ1-2|.|TRBV9
CASSVGRLDGYTF
TGTGCCAGCAGCGTGGGCAGGTTGGATGGCTACACCTTC
>many|TRBJ2-6|.|TRBV4-1
CASSQEESGANVLTF
TGCGCCAGCAGCCAAGAGGAGTCTGGGGCCAACGTCCTGACTTTC
>few|TRBJ2-7|TRBD1|TRBV10-3
CAITNRTGESYEQYF
TGTGCCATCACAAACAGGACAGGGGAATCCTACGAGCAGTACTTC
>few|TRBJ2-3|TRBD2|TRBV24-1
CATPGAGGQSDTQYF
TGTGCCACCCCCGGGGCGGGGGGTCAGTCAGATACGCAGTATTTT
>once|TRBJ2-6|.|TRBV15
CATSHPRSIDFSGANVLTF
TGTGCCACCAGCCACCCGAGGAGCATAGATTTCTCTGGGGCCAACGTCCTGACTTTC
>few|TRBJ2-2|.|TRBV4-1
CASSQEGYGGELFF
TGCGCCAGCAGCCAAGAAGGGTACGGCGGGGAGCTGTTTTTT